The 21 T cell receptor beta chains reported below all come from one sample, sequenced in a study of shared clonotypes between healthy human individuals. The repertoire was sequenced with immunoSEQ multiplex PCR; TCRdb's copy has only in-frame clones and lacks some. The data show approximately 2.5 million clones, with over 85% seen just once and approximately 0.36% held by the top ten. The sample was naive CD4+ T cells from PBMCs. Subset here: CD45RA+ positively selected. All receptors derive from a young man in good health. Some clones in this sample may be carry-over from other donors' samples.

This clone showed up just once. This sequence joins TRBV28 and TRBJ1-5; 9 bases line up with TRBD1. After removal of 7 bases from V and 2 bases from J, the junction contained 6 bases not matched to a gene. The CDR3 runs 15 residues. In germline, CDR1 is MDHEN, CDR2 SYDVKM. The CDR3 DNA sequence: TGTGCCAGCACCCGACAGGGGGGAGGCAATCAGCCCCAGCATTTT. It translates to CASTRQGGGNQPQHF.

The table lists this clone with a count of one. The chain uses TRBV28 and TRBJ2-7, with a tentative D call TRBD1 (6 bases). Trimming stripped 6 bases from V and 6 bases from J, with 21 bases between. CDR3 length: 15 residues. CDR1 is MDHEN, CDR2 SYDVKM, per germline. The CDR3 here is CASSSPVTNRVEQYF. The CDR3 DNA is TGTGCCAGCAGCTCTCCCGTAACAAACAGGGTCGAGCAGTACTTC.

This sequence joins TRBV5-6 and TRBJ2-1; the D gene is possibly TRBD1 (6 bases). The V gene's germline CDR1 is SGHDT and CDR2 YYEEEE. The CDR3 has 12 residues. The V gene lost 6 bases and the J gene lost 10 bases, with 14 bases spanning the gap. The CDR3 sequence: CASNAWQGEQFF. In DNA form, the CDR3 reads TGTGCCAGCAACGCTTGGCAGGGGGAGCAGTTCTTC.

This clone is a singleton in its sample. The sample has other DNA sequences that encode this CDR3 too. The V call is TRBV29-1, the J call TRBJ2-3, with a weak D call TRBD1 (6 bases). Germline V gene lookup returns CDR1 SQVTM and CDR2 ANQGSEA. The CDR3 is made up of 13 amino acids. The ends were cut back, 2 bases at V and 0 bases at J, with 6 bases in the middle. For the CDR3, the DNA is TGCAGCGTTGAACAGGGGAGCACAGATACGCAGTATTTT. Encoded protein: CSVEQGSTDTQYF.

This chain uses TRBV4-2 with TRBJ2-7; TRBD2 might be the D (6 bases). V was cut by 1 base and J by 0 bases, with 13 bases left in between. The CDR3 is 16 amino acids. Per germline, CDR1 LGHNA and CDR2 YNFKEQ. The CDR3 sequence is CASSQVGGADSYEQYF. DNA for the CDR3: TGTGCCAGCAGCCAAGTTGGCGGGGCGGACTCCTACGAGCAGTACTTC.

The chain has TRBV19 and TRBJ2-7, with TRBD2 matching 10 bases. From germline, CDR1 is LNHDA and CDR2 SQIVND (reference sequence). This CDR3 has 13 residues. The J segment lost 4 bases and the V segment lost 6 bases, leaving 3 bases of the junction unmatched. The chain's CDR3 is CASRLAGDYEQYF. The DNA for the CDR3 is TGTGCCAGTAGGCTAGCGGGAGATTACGAGCAGTACTTC.

The V gene is TRBV5-1, the J gene TRBJ1-3; D gene ambiguous. The V gene's germline CDR1 is SGHRS and CDR2 YFSETQ. The V gene lost 1 base and the J gene lost 4 bases, with 9 bases spanning the gap. There are 14 residues in the CDR3. CDR3 in amino acids: CASSLLGLGNTIYF. The CDR3 nucleotides are TGCGCCAGCAGCTTGTTAGGGTTAGGAAACACCATATATTTT.

The rearrangement links TRBV10-3 to TRBJ2-1; TRBD2 matches 12 bases. This CDR3 is 15 amino acids long. Trimming removed 4 bases from V and 3 bases from J; junction bases left unmatched: 1. Germline loops: CDR1 ENHRY, CDR2 SYGVKD. The CDR3 loop reads CAISGTSGVYNEQFF. The CDR3 bases are TGTGCCATCAGTGGGACTAGCGGGGTCTACAATGAGCAGTTCTTC.

J is TRBJ1-2 and V is TRBV2; 12 positions match TRBD1. V was clipped by 3 bases and J by 7 bases; unmatched bases: 6. Germline assignment: CDR1 SNHLY and CDR2 FYNNEI. The CDR3 spans 15 residues. DNA for the CDR3: TGTGCCAGCAGTGATTTAGGGACAGGGGGCCGTGGCTACACCTTC. Protein sequence: CASSDLGTGGRGYTF.

The chain recombines TRBV29-1 with TRBJ2-3; TRBD2 is a possible D gene (5 bases). Germline CDR1 reads SQVTM; CDR2 reads ANQGSEA. The CDR3 has 15 residues. With 4 bases removed from V and 3 bases from J, the gap between germline ends came to 17 bases. CDR3 region: CSVVLPGSATDTQYF. The CDR3 coding sequence is TGCAGCGTTGTGCTTCCGGGATCGGCTACAGATACGCAGTATTTT.

V and J are TRBV5-1 and TRBJ1-2; no clear D. CDR1 and CDR2 from the germline V gene are SGHRS and YFSETQ. This CDR3 contains 14 residues. Trimming cost V 2 bases and J 1 base, with 9 bases left between them. The CDR3 region has the DNA TGCGCCAGCAGCTTCGGGGTCAATAACTATGGCTACACCTTC. Its protein product is CASSFGVNNYGYTF. Variable domain in full (rest from reference TRBV5-1 and TRBJ1-2): KAGVTQTPRYLIKTRGQQVTLSCSPISGHRSVSWYQQTPGQGLQFLFEYFSETQRNKGNFPGRFSGRQFSNSRSEMNVSTLELGDSALYLCASSFGVNNYGYTFGSGTRLTVV.

J is TRBJ2-7 and V is TRBV2; D gene ambiguous. Per the germline V gene, CDR1 is SNHLY and CDR2 is FYNNEI. V lost 5 bases and J lost 6, with 14 bases in between. The CDR3 totals 13 residues. The CDR3 region is CASSSESKGEQYF. As DNA, the CDR3 is TGTGCCAGCAGTAGTGAGAGTAAGGGCGAGCAGTACTTC.

V usage is TRBV28 and J usage is TRBJ1-3; no reliable D call. CDR3 size: 14 residues. V lost 8 bases, J lost 0 bases, and 11 bases lay in between. In germline, CDR1 is MDHEN, CDR2 SYDVKM. The CDR3 spells CASDGGSSGNTIYF. In DNA, the CDR3 is TGTGCCAGCGACGGAGGTAGCTCTGGAAACACCATATATTTT.

This chain connects TRBV6-6 to TRBJ2-1; no definite D call. CDR3 size: 14 residues. Trimming removed 4 bases at V and 2 bases at J, with 9 bases between. Germline V CDR1 and CDR2: MNHNY, SVGAGI (reference sequence). CDR3 nucleotides: TGTGCCAGCAGTTCGAAGACTCCCTACAATGAGCAGTTCTTC. Protein product: CASSSKTPYNEQFF.

The V call is TRBV2, the J call TRBJ2-2; 8 positions match TRBD2. The CDR3 has 16 amino acids. V shed 6 bases, J shed 5 bases, and the junction held 11 bases outside the gene matches. Germline-derived CDR1 and CDR2 are SNHLY and FYNNEI. The CDR3: CASRKESGSGTGELFF. DNA for the CDR3: TGTGCCAGCAGGAAGGAAAGCGGGAGCGGGACCGGGGAGCTGTTTTTT.

The rearrangement joins TRBV5-1 to TRBJ1-2, with 7 bases aligning to TRBD1. CDR1 is SGHRS and CDR2 is YFSETQ in the germline V gene. Trimming took 0 bases from V and 3 from J; bases not matched to a gene: 5. This CDR3 has 15 amino acids. CDR3: CASSLVEGADYGYTF. CDR3 DNA sequence: TGCGCCAGCAGCTTGGTGGAGGGGGCGGACTATGGCTACACCTTC.

The rearrangement uses TRBV6-5 and TRBJ2-7; perhaps TRBD1 as D (6 bases). The CDR3 spans 12 residues. V was cut by 7 bases and J by 6 bases, with 13 bases left in between. Looked up from germline, CDR1 is MNHEY and CDR2 is SVGAGI. The CDR3 sequence is CASNTQGSEQYF. In DNA form, the CDR3 reads TGTGCCAGCAACACTCAGGGGTCCGAGCAGTACTTC.

The chain employs TRBV5-1 and TRBJ2-7; D not resolved. The V gene's germline CDR1 is SGHRS and CDR2 YFSETQ. V lost 4 bases to trimming and J lost 2 bases, with 19 bases between them. The CDR3 length is 16 residues. DNA of the CDR3: TGCGCCAGCAGCGCAGGTGGGTGGCGGAAGACCTACGAGCAGTACTTC. This translates into CASSAGGWRKTYEQYF.

The chain recombines TRBV9 with TRBJ1-2, with D possibly matching TRBD1 (5 bases). This CDR3 spans 16 amino acids. Deletions cut 4 bases from V and 4 bases from J, with 20 bases between. Germline CDR1 and CDR2: SGDLS and YYNGEE. CDR3 sequence: CASSPRLRGEIYGYTF. Here the CDR3 DNA reads TGTGCCAGCAGCCCCCGGCTCCGAGGGGAAATCTATGGCTACACCTTC.

CDR3 sequence reads: CASSAYDSARWAFF. The CDR3 coding sequence is TGTGCCAGCAGCGCATATGACAGCGCCCGTTGGGCTTTCTTT. The chain couples TRBV5-6 to TRBJ1-1; D perhaps matches TRBD1 (5 bases). Looked up from germline, CDR1 is SGHDT and CDR2 is YYEEEE. With 4 bases removed from V and 11 bases from J, the gap between germline ends came to 21 bases. The CDR3 runs to 14 residues.

A note on this clone: Within the sample, other DNA sequences also encode this same CDR3. The chain couples TRBV9 to TRBJ2-7; the match to TRBD2 covers 10 bases. Germline values: CDR1 SGDLS, CDR2 YYNGEE. V lost 0 bases and J lost 0; bases outside the gene matches: 0. The CDR3 has 15 amino acids. The CDR3 DNA reads TGTGCCAGCAGCGTAGGACTAGCGGGCTCCTACGAGCAGTACTTC. Translated, it gives CASSVGLAGSYEQYF.